The entry below gives a single TCR beta chain sequence along with its context. The antigen remains unidentified. The CDR3 extends over 14 amino acids. CDR1 is MNHEY, CDR2 SMNVEV, per germline (reference sequence). Trimming stripped 4 bases from V and 1 base from J, with 10 bases between. This entry comes from a study of T cell responses to AZD1222 COVID-19 vaccine. Study as a whole: Pooling covered second doses at about 4 or about 12 weeks.

Repertoires were generated with immunoSEQ multiplex PCR, while TCRdb's copy carries only in-frame clones and drops some. The table shows more than 150,000 clones, with 92% occurring only once. Study results and limitations: Among vaccine-associated CD4 TCRs, coverage spanned spike, with dominance at 160-218 and 743-854. Sampling that yielded the repertoires occurred only after the peak T cell response. In a largely white British group with more females than males, clonal diversity was possibly underestimated.

This TCR was recovered from an adult in good health. The V and J genes are TRBV27 and TRBJ1-1; D is undetermined. The sample was peripheral blood, taken on day 0 of AZD1222 vaccination. The CDR3 bases are TGTGCCAGCAGTTCCTTCGCCGGGAACACTGAAGCTTTCTTT. Amino acid sequence: CASSSFAGNTEAFF.